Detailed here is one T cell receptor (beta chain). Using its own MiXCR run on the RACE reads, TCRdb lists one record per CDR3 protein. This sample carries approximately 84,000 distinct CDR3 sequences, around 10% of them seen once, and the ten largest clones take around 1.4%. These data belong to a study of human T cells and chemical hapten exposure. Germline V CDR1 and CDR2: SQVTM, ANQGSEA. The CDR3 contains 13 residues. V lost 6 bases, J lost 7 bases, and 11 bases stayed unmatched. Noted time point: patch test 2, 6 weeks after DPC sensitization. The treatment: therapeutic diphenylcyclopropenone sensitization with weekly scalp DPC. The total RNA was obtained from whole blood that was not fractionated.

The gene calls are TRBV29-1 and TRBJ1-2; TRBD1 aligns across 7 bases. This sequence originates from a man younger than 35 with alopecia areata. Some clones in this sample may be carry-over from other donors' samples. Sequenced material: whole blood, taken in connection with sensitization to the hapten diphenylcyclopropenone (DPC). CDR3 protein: CSVKAGGFFGYTF. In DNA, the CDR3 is TGCAGCGTCAAGGCAGGGGGATTTTTTGGCTACACCTTC.